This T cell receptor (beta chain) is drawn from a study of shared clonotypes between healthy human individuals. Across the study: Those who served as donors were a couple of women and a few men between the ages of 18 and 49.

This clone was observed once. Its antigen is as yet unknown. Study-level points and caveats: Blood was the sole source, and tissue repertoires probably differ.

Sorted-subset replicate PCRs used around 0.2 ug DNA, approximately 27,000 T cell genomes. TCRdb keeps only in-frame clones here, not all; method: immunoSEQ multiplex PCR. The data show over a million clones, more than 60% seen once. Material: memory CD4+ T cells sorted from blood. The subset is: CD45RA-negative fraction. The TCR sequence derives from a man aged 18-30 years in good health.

The CDR3 loop is CASRPTGGPHEQYF. For the CDR3, the DNA is TGTGCCAGCAGACCTACCGGGGGCCCCCACGAGCAGTACTTC. This chain joins TRBV5-6 and TRBJ2-7; D possibly uses TRBD1 or TRBD2 (6 bases each). There are 14 residues in the CDR3. Germline-derived CDR1 and CDR2 are SGHDT and YYEEEE. Trimming pared 5 bases from V and 5 bases from J, leaving 17 bases between.